These 19 T cell receptor beta chains originate from one sample sequenced in a study of T cell clonality in common variable immunodeficiency. Findings and limits, study-wide: Common variable immunodeficiency TCR beta sequences reportedly had fewer deletions and N-nucleotide insertions.

The protocol was immunoSEQ multiplex PCR, while the TCRdb copy is restricted to in-frame clones and leaves out a portion. Reported are over 11,000 clones, none seen only once; the ten largest carry under 10%. No antigen is known for these receptors. The source material was peripheral blood mononuclear cells. The receptors come from a human donor with common variable immunodeficiency.

This clone is categorized as medium-sized. The DNA read from the CDR3 is TGTGCCAGCAGTGAAGACGGTGTCTCCTACGAG. Its translation: CASSEDGVSYE. The whole CDR3 sequence reads CASSEDGVSYEQYF. The rearrangement joins TRBV2 to TRBJ2-7; D unclear. The CDR3 goes on 3 residues after the read ends, and that part is filled in from the germline J gene. Trimming left V 1 base short and J 0 bases short, with 7 bases between. Germline CDR1 reads SNHLY; CDR2 reads FYNNEI. The CDR3 has 14 amino acids.

This clone was seen a handful of times. The read comes to an end 3 residues before the CDR3 does, leaving the germline J gene to fill in the end. This chain joins TRBV6-2 or TRBV6-3 and TRBJ2-5; 8 nucleotides agree with TRBD1. Germline CDR1 and CDR2: MNHEY and SVGEGT. This CDR3 region has 15 residues. The ends lost 7 bases at V and 2 bases at J; junction bases unmatched: 9. The CDR3 region is CASKAGGIGQETQYF. CDR3 bases read: TGTGCCAGCAAGGCAGGGGGCATCGGGCAAGAGACC.

This clone has a handful of counts. The observed sequence ends 3 residues before the CDR3 terminus, with the missing tail filled in from the germline J gene. The V gene is TRBV7-2, the J gene TRBJ2-5; D is unclear. There are 13 residues in the CDR3. Per the germline V gene, CDR1 is SGHTA and CDR2 is FQGNSA. Trimming cost V 1 base and J 4 bases, with 7 bases left between them. CDR3 sequence: CASSLGRIETQYF. Partial CDR3 DNA: TGTGCCAGCAGCTTAGGTAGAATAGAGACC.

Remarks on this clone: One end of the junction fails to match germline, which may point to a read error. The read stops 3 residues short of the end of the CDR3; the missing end is completed from the germline J gene. The chain is built from TRBV7-7 and TRBJ1-5; D may be TRBD1 (6 bases). CDR3 length equals 13 residues. Per germline, CDR1 SSHAT and CDR2 FNYEAQ (reference sequence). Partial CDR3 DNA: TGTGCTAGCAGTTCAGGGGCCAATCAGCCC. It translates to CASSSGANQP. The whole CDR3 region reads CASSSGANQPQHF.

On this clone: The read halts 3 residues ahead of the CDR3 end, with the missing end drawn from the germline J gene. The V call is TRBV18, the J call TRBJ2-3, with TRBD1 matching 7 bases. CDR1 is KGHSH and CDR2 is LQKENI in the germline V gene. Trimming took 6 bases from V and 7 from J; bases not matched to a gene: 10. This CDR3 has 14 amino acids. The CDR3 DNA, read in part, is TGTGCCAGCTCCCAATCGACAGGGATAAATACG. This encodes CASSQSTGINT. The CDR3 in its entirety is CASSQSTGINTQYF.

Of note for this clone: The read finishes 3 residues shy of the CDR3 end, and the germline J gene is used to complete it. This sequence joins TRBV6-2 or TRBV6-3 and TRBJ1-1; tentatively, D is TRBD1 (6 bases). This CDR3 spans 16 amino acids. CDR1 and CDR2 (germline): MNHEY, SVGEGT. The part of the CDR3 DNA that was read is TGTGCCAGCAGTCGTCAACCTCGTGGACAGCACTGGGAA. Amino acid sequence: CASSRQPRGQHWE. In full, the CDR3 reads CASSRQPRGQHWEAFF.

Concerning this clone itself: Read sequence stops 3 residues before the CDR3 end, and the germline J gene provides the missing end. The J gene is TRBJ2-3, the V gene TRBV18; a possible D gene is TRBD1 (6 bases). This CDR3 is 14 amino acids long. The germline V and J ends were trimmed by 3 bases and 3 bases, with 10 bases remaining between them. Germline CDR1 reads KGHSH; CDR2 reads LQKENI. The CDR3 loop reads CASSPSTGTDTQYF. Incomplete CDR3 DNA: TGTGCCAGCTCACCGTCAACAGGGACAGATACG.

As concerns this clone: The DNA ends 3 residues before the CDR3 does, and the rest of the CDR3 is filled in from the germline J gene. The chain is built from TRBV7-9 and TRBJ2-5; maybe TRBD1 (6 bases). Between the trimmed V and J ends, which lost 0 bases and 4 bases, there was a span of 12 bases. The germline V gene encodes CDR1 SEHNR and CDR2 FQNEAQ (reference sequence). This CDR3 contains 15 residues. The CDR3 bases that were read are TGTGCCAGCAGCTTAGCGGGGGCACACGGAGAGACC. It yields the protein CASSLAGAHGET. The CDR3 as a whole reads CASSLAGAHGETQYF.

This clone has a handful of counts. With the read ending 3 residues before the CDR3 end, the germline J gene is used to fill in that end. The chain uses TRBV19 and TRBJ2-4; tentative D call: TRBD2 (7 bases). The germline V gene has CDR1 LNHDA and CDR2 SQIVND (reference sequence). V shed 0 bases and J shed 2 bases, with 11 bases lying between them. CDR3 length: 16 residues. CDR3 loop: CASSIEGGATKNIQYF. Incomplete CDR3 DNA: TGTGCCAGTAGTATAGAGGGGGGGGCTACCAAAAACATT. The variable domain in full, completed from reference TRBV19 and TRBJ2-4, reads DGGITQSPKYLFRKEGQNVTLSCEQNLNHDAMYWYRQDPGQGLRLIYYSQIVNDFQKGDIAEGYSVSREKKESFPLTVTSAQKNPTAFYLCASSIEGGATKNIQYFGAGTRLSVL.

This clone has a handful of counts. The read stops 3 residues short of the end of the CDR3; the missing end is completed from the germline J gene. This chain uses TRBV29-1 with TRBJ2-5, with 10 bases that match TRBD1. This CDR3 comprises 15 residues. The V gene end was trimmed by 5 bases and the J gene end by 5 bases; junction bases not matched to a gene: 11. The germline gives CDR1 SQVTM, CDR2 ANQGSEA. Partial CDR3 DNA: TGCAGCGTTATCATGGGGACAGGGGTCTCGGAGACC. Its translation: CSVIMGTGVSET. From start to end, the CDR3 is CSVIMGTGVSETQYF.

This clone occurred a few times. The read terminates 3 residues ahead of where the CDR3 ends, so the germline J gene completes it. The V and J genes are TRBV18 and TRBJ1-5, with D perhaps TRBD1 (5 bases). The ends were cut back, 6 bases at V and 2 bases at J, with 20 bases in the middle. Germline V gene data show CDR1 as KGHSH and CDR2 as LQKENI. The CDR3 covers 17 residues. The CDR3 bases that were read are TGTGCCAGCTCCCCCTTCCAGGGAGTTAGGGGCAATCAGCCC. Translating it yields CASSPFQGVRGNQP. The whole CDR3 reads CASSPFQGVRGNQPQHF.

Comments on this clone: Coverage ceases 3 residues before the CDR3 finishes, and the germline J gene fills in the end. This sequence joins TRBV7-9 and TRBJ1-2, with 7 positions matching TRBD1. Per the germline V gene, CDR1 is SEHNR and CDR2 is FQNEAQ (reference sequence). The CDR3 extends over 15 amino acids. The V and J ends lost 1 base and 2 bases, in that order; junction bases with no gene match: 4. Partial CDR3 DNA: TGTGCCAGCAGCTTAGGTCAGGGGGAGAACTATGGC. Translating it yields CASSLGQGENYG. The whole CDR3 sequence is CASSLGQGENYGYTF.

This clone was counted a few times. The read stops 3 residues short of the end of the CDR3; the missing end is completed from the germline J gene. The chain recombines TRBV7-3 with TRBJ2-1; TRBD2 matches 9 bases. V lost 3 bases and J lost 8; bases outside the gene matches: 8. This CDR3 region has 15 residues. Germline V lookup: CDR1 SGHTA, CDR2 FQGTGA. CDR3 loop: CASSFGGGASDEQFF. The sequenced part of the CDR3 DNA is TGTGCCAGCAGCTTCGGCGGGGGGGCCTCGGATGAG.

This clone has just a few counts. The junction differs from germline at one of its ends, possibly a read error. Read data end 3 residues before the CDR3 end; the end is taken from the germline J gene. The V call is TRBV7-7, the J call TRBJ2-1, with 10 bases that match TRBD2. Germline loops: CDR1 SSHAT, CDR2 FNYEAQ (reference sequence). The CDR3 consists of 18 residues. CDR3 bases read: TGTGCTAGCAGCCCCCGGCTAGCGGGGGAACTCTCCTACAATGAG. It specifies CASSPRLAGELSYNE. The complete CDR3 sequence is CASSPRLAGELSYNEQFF.

In its sample, this clone was seen a few times. A junction end diverges from the germline sequence, so it may reflect a read error. The sequence runs out 3 residues before the end of the CDR3; the remainder is reconstructed from the germline J gene. The chain combines TRBV7-7 with TRBJ2-7; perhaps TRBD2 as D (5 bases). CDR3 length: 14 residues. Germline CDR1 reads SSHAT; CDR2 reads FNYEAQ (reference sequence). The CDR3 sequence: CASSLTLVSHEQYF. CDR3 DNA (partial): TGTGCTAGCAGCTTAACACTAGTCTCCCACGAG.

By sample share, this clone is medium-sized. The read gets to within 3 residues of the CDR3 end, and the germline J gene fills in the rest. V usage is TRBV7-9 and J usage is TRBJ1-1; 7 bases fit TRBD1. J lost 1 base, V lost 2 bases, and 1 base had no gene match. CDR3 length: 14 amino acids. Germline V gives CDR1 SEHNR, CDR2 FQNEAQ (reference sequence). The CDR3: CASSLQGGNTEAFF. Incomplete CDR3 DNA: TGTGCCAGCAGCTTACAGGGGGGGAACACTGAA.

Concerning this clone: The DNA ends 3 residues before the CDR3 does, and the rest of the CDR3 is filled in from the germline J gene. The chain links TRBV19 to TRBJ2-6, with TRBD1 matching 7 bases. Germline V gene lookup returns CDR1 LNHDA and CDR2 SQIVND (reference sequence). CDR3 length equals 16 residues. Trimming cost V 7 bases and J 2 bases; bases outside gene matches: 8. The CDR3 loop is CASTPGQVAGANVLTF. The CDR3 DNA, read in part, is TGTGCCAGTACTCCCGGACAGGTCGCTGGGGCCAACGTC.

This clone turned up a few times. With the read ending 3 residues before the CDR3 end, the germline J gene is used to fill in that end. The chain couples TRBV6-2 or TRBV6-3 to TRBJ2-3, with a possible D match to TRBD1 (5 bases). CDR1 and CDR2 from the germline V gene are MNHEY and SVGEGT. This CDR3 is built from 17 residues. The V and J ends lost 4 bases and 0 bases respectively, with 17 bases between them. The CDR3 DNA, read in part, is TGTGCCAGCAGTTCAGGGCGGTTGGGGCCTAGCACAGATACG. Translated, it gives CASSSGRLGPSTDT. The CDR3 in its entirety is CASSSGRLGPSTDTQYF.

This clone was observed a handful of times. The read gets to within 3 residues of the CDR3 end, and the germline J gene fills in the rest. V usage is TRBV7-6 and J usage is TRBJ2-2; D unclear. V lost 3 bases and J lost 6, with 11 bases in between. CDR3 length: 14 residues. Germline loops: CDR1 SGHVS, CDR2 FNYEAQ. The sequenced part of the CDR3 DNA is TGTGCCAGCAGCTTGGCCGTCGTGGCCGGGGAG. It specifies CASSLAVVAGE. The full CDR3 protein reads CASSLAVVAGELFF.